Sequencing of this TCR beta chain was carried out in a study of blood T cell repertoires in COVID-19. The V end lost 5 bases, the J end lost 0 bases, and 17 bases lay between the germline ends. Germline CDR1 is SEHNR and CDR2 is FQNEAQ (reference sequence). The CDR3 totals 17 residues. This clone showed up just once. The repertoire was sequenced with immunoSEQ multiplex PCR; TCRdb's copy has only in-frame clones and lacks some. The repertoire holds around 270,000 clones, 85% to 90% seen once, with over 5% in the top ten. J is TRBJ1-3 and V is TRBV7-9, with D perhaps TRBD1 (6 bases). This receptor was obtained from a woman between 55 and 75 years old with COVID-19, enrolled during active disease. Input material: peripheral blood. Written as DNA, the CDR3 is TGTGCCAGCAGCCGACAGGCGACCCCAAGCTCTGGAAACACCATATATTTT. Amino acid sequence: CASSRQATPSSGNTIYF.